These 25 T cell receptor beta chains came from one sample sequenced in a study of cytomegalovirus exposure and HLA in healthy donors. PCR involved 60 Vbeta and 13 Jbeta primers. TCRdb's copy holds only in-frame clones and misses some; the assay was immunoSEQ multiplex PCR. The profile shows 110,000 to 150,000 clones, around 72% of them singletons. The specimen was PBMCs. The receptors originated from a middle-aged man in good health and CMV-seronegative.

V usage is TRBV6-5 and J usage is TRBJ1-3; 8 bases align to TRBD1. The V gene end was trimmed by 6 bases and the J gene end by 2 bases; junction bases not matched to a gene: 6. Germline CDR1 and CDR2: MNHEY and SVGAGI. There are 15 residues in the CDR3. CDR3 in DNA: TGTGCCAGCAGCAGGACAGGGTGGGCTGGAAACACCATATATTTT. It yields the protein CASSRTGWAGNTIYF.

This chain joins TRBV4-1 and TRBJ1-2, with 8 bases lining up with TRBD1. This CDR3 comprises 14 residues. V lost 5 bases to trimming and J lost 5 bases; unmatched junction nucleotides: 7. Germline CDR1 MGHRA, CDR2 YSYEKL. For the CDR3, the DNA is TGCGCCAGCAGCAGGCGACAGGGGCAATATGGCTACACCTTC. Protein sequence: CASSRRQGQYGYTF.

This chain links TRBV5-1 with TRBJ2-3; 12 bases match TRBD1. This CDR3 has 16 residues. The V and J ends lost 4 bases and 5 bases, in that order; junction bases with no gene match: 8. Germline-derived CDR1 and CDR2 are SGHRS and YFSETQ. The CDR3 coding sequence is TGCGCCAGCAGCCATGGGACAGGGGGCCGCTTAGATACGCAGTATTTT. Its protein is CASSHGTGGRLDTQYF.

The chain uses TRBV10-3 and TRBJ1-1; D not certain. V shed 7 bases and J shed 5 bases, with 17 bases lying between them. CDR1 and CDR2 from the germline V gene are ENHRY and SYGVKD. The length of the CDR3 is 14 residues. Here the CDR3 reads CAITDEGWATEAFF. DNA of the CDR3: TGTGCCATCACCGACGAGGGTTGGGCGACTGAAGCTTTCTTT.

This clone has a handful of counts. V is TRBV7-3 and J is TRBJ2-2, with TRBD1 matching over 7 bases. V lost 2 bases and J lost 1; bases outside the gene matches: 7. The CDR3 consists of 17 residues. In germline, CDR1 is SGHTA, CDR2 FQGTGA. The CDR3 DNA reads TGTGCCAGCAGCTTAGTTTCAGGACAGGTGAACACCGGGGAGCTGTTTTTT. Translation: CASSLVSGQVNTGELFF.

This sequence joins TRBV5-6 and TRBJ2-3; 13 bases map to TRBD2. V lost 3 bases to trimming and J lost 2 bases; unmatched junction nucleotides: 12. The germline V gene has CDR1 SGHDT and CDR2 YYEEEE. The CDR3 consists of 19 residues. Here the CDR3 reads CASSSLGLAGVAFTDTQYF. The CDR3 bases are TGTGCCAGCAGCTCCCTTGGACTAGCGGGAGTCGCTTTCACAGATACGCAGTATTTT.

This clone was recorded a few times. J is TRBJ1-2 and V is TRBV20-1; 8 nucleotides agree with TRBD1. V gave up 7 bases and J gave up 8 bases; unmatched junction bases: 6. Per germline, CDR1 DFQATT and CDR2 SNEGSKA (reference sequence). The length of the CDR3 is 11 residues. The CDR3 DNA follows: TGCAGTGTTCGGACAGGGAAAGGCTACACCTTC. This encodes CSVRTGKGYTF.

The rearrangement joins TRBV12-2 to TRBJ2-5; the D call TRBD1 from the table was never checked on the DNA. TRBV12-2 is tagged as a pseudogene. CDR3 length: 14 amino acids. CDR3 region: CASRFRVEQETQYF. CDR3 nucleotides: TGTGCAAGTCGCTTCAGGGTGGAGCAAGAGACCCAGTACTTC.

The chain uses TRBV11-3 and TRBJ2-2, with a tentative D call TRBD1 (5 bases). The CDR3 runs to 13 residues. The germline V gene encodes CDR1 SGHNT and CDR2 YENEEA. Deletions cut 3 bases from V and 6 bases from J, with 8 bases between. The CDR3 DNA reads TGTGCCAGCAGCTTGTCAGGGTCCGGGGAGCTGTTTTTT. It translates to CASSLSGSGELFF.

The chain links TRBV6-6 to TRBJ1-1; D gene uncertain. V lost 6 bases and J lost 11, with 19 bases in between. The germline CDR1 and CDR2 sequences are MNHNY and SVGAGI (reference sequence). CDR3 size: 13 residues. The CDR3 DNA reads TGTGCCAGCAGCCGAGAGGTCTCCCGCCGGGCTTTCTTT. Translating it yields CASSREVSRRAFF.

This chain joins TRBV6-5 and TRBJ2-3; 12 nucleotides match TRBD2. Germline assignment: CDR1 MNHEY and CDR2 SVGAGI. V dropped 4 bases and J dropped 3; count of bases not matched to a gene: 5. CDR3 length: 16 residues. The CDR3 protein is CASSWSGTSGTDTQYF. CDR3 coding DNA: TGTGCCAGCAGTTGGTCCGGGACTAGCGGGACAGATACGCAGTATTTT.

CDR3 bases: TGTGCCAGCACTCCAAGATCGAGATTGGGCGTTGAAGCTTTCTTT. Translated, it gives CASTPRSRLGVEAFF. The chain links TRBV13 to TRBJ1-1; D ambiguous. Per the germline V gene, CDR1 is PRHDT and CDR2 is FYEKMQ (reference sequence). CDR3 length: 15 amino acids. V lost 7 bases and J lost 7, with 22 bases in between. The whole variable domain, remainder taken from reference TRBV13 and TRBJ1-1, is AAGVIQSPRHLIKEKRETATLKCYPIPRHDTVYWYQQGPGQDPQFLISFYEKMQSDKGSIPDRFSAQQFSDYHSELNMSSLELGDSALYFCASTPRSRLGVEAFFGQGTRLTVV.

This clone has only one observation. The chain links TRBV4-2 to TRBJ2-1; 7 bases fit TRBD2. The CDR3 spans 12 residues. J gave up 16 bases and V 0 bases, and 6 bases lay outside the gene matches. Germline V lookup: CDR1 LGHNA, CDR2 YNFKEQ. This chain's CDR3 is CASSQDLGGVFF. CDR3 DNA: TGTGCCAGCAGCCAAGATCTGGGGGGGGTCTTCTTC.

The V call is TRBV18, the J call TRBJ1-4, with 9 positions matching TRBD1. Trimming at V came to 3 bases and at J to 5 bases, leaving 4 bases not matched to a gene. The CDR3 consists of 15 residues. Germline CDR1 reads KGHSH; CDR2 reads LQKENI. The CDR3 DNA reads TGTGCCAGCTCACCGACCGGGACAGGGAATGAAAAACTGTTTTTT. It specifies CASSPTGTGNEKLFF.

The rearrangement joins TRBV2 to TRBJ2-5; 8 nucleotides agree with TRBD2. V lost 11 bases, J lost 1 base, and 12 bases stayed unmatched. In germline, CDR1 is SNHLY, CDR2 FYNNEI. This CDR3 is built from 15 residues. CDR3 in amino acids: CASKNSGVTQETQYF. Here the CDR3 DNA reads TGTGCCTCTAAAAATAGCGGGGTTACCCAAGAGACCCAGTACTTC.

This clone was observed a single time. The CDR3 sequence is CAISALGGNQPQHF. The CDR3 region has the DNA TGTGCCATCAGTGCTCTGGGGGGAAATCAGCCCCAGCATTTT. The chain uses TRBV10-3 and TRBJ1-5, with a weak D call TRBD1 (5 bases). The germline V gene encodes CDR1 ENHRY and CDR2 SYGVKD. V was cut by 4 bases and J by 4 bases, with 11 bases left in between. There are 14 residues in the CDR3.

This sequence joins TRBV28 and TRBJ1-5; unclear D gene. Trimming took off 4 bases at V and 2 bases at J, with 12 bases between the two ends. Germline V gene lookup returns CDR1 MDHEN and CDR2 SYDVKM. CDR3 length equals 15 residues. This chain's CDR3 is CASSWIQRGNQPQHF. In nucleotides, the CDR3 is TGTGCCAGCAGTTGGATCCAGCGTGGCAATCAGCCCCAGCATTTT.

Written as DNA, the CDR3 is TGTGCCAGCGTTGGACACACCCTATCCTACGAGCAGTACTTC. Its protein product is CASVGHTLSYEQYF. The chain uses TRBV2 and TRBJ2-7; D might be TRBD1 (5 bases). The CDR3 contains 14 residues. Deletions cut 8 bases from V and 1 base from J, with 15 bases between. Germline CDR1 is SNHLY and CDR2 is FYNNEI. Drawing the rest from reference TRBV2 and TRBJ2-7, the complete variable domain is EPEVTQTPSHQVTQMGQEVILRCVPISNHLYFYWYRQILGQKVEFLVSFYNNEISEKSEIFDDQFSVERPDGSNFTLKIRSTKLEDSAMYFCASVGHTLSYEQYFGPGTRLTVT.

About this clone itself: An end of the junction does not agree with germline; a read error may underlie this. This chain uses TRBV25-1 with TRBJ2-4; possible D gene TRBD1, 5 bases. The germline V gene encodes CDR1 MGHDK and CDR2 SYGVNS. This CDR3 is built from 11 residues. Here the CDR3 reads CASIGHRIPYF. CDR3 nucleotides: TGTGCCAGCATTGGACATCGGATTCCGTACTTC. Full variable domain (missing parts from reference TRBV25-1 and TRBJ2-4): EADIYQTPRYLVIGTGKKITLECSQTMGHDKMYWYQQDPGMELHLIHYSYGVNSTEKGDLSSESTVSRIRTEHFPLTLESARPSHTSQYLCASIGHRIPYFGAGTRLSVL.

V usage is TRBV9 and J usage is TRBJ1-5; no reliable D call. The V gene's germline CDR1 is SGDLS and CDR2 YYNGEE. V gave up 3 bases and J gave up 5 bases, with 9 bases separating them. This CDR3 region has 13 residues. CDR3 in DNA: TGTGCCAGCAGCGCGACGGGTGATCAGCCCCAGCATTTT. This sequence encodes CASSATGDQPQHF.

The chain employs TRBV10-1 and TRBJ2-7, with D tentatively TRBD2 (5 bases). Germline lookup yields CDR1 WNHNN and CDR2 SYGVQD (reference sequence). Trimming took off 11 bases at V and 0 bases at J, with 17 bases between the two ends. The length of the CDR3 is 14 residues. CDR3: CAPPRRTSSYEQYF. The CDR3 nucleotides are TGCGCCCCCCCCCGGAGGACCAGCTCCTACGAGCAGTACTTC.

The chain is built from TRBV27 and TRBJ2-7, with 12 bases aligning to TRBD1. The CDR3 has 13 amino acids. The ends lost 9 bases at V and 5 bases at J; junction bases unmatched: 5. Germline CDR1 is MNHEY and CDR2 is SMNVEV (reference sequence). As DNA, the CDR3 is TGTGCCAGGGGGACAGGGGGCGTCCACGAGCAGTACTTC. Translated: CARGTGGVHEQYF.

This clone has just a few counts. This chain joins TRBV7-6 and TRBJ1-1; the D is unclear. Germline-derived CDR1 and CDR2 are SGHVS and FNYEAQ. The CDR3 is made up of 13 amino acids. Trimming took off 1 base at V and 11 bases at J, with 14 bases between the two ends. DNA of the CDR3: TGTGCCAGCAGCTTAGGATCCGGGAGAGGCGCTTTCTTT. This encodes CASSLGSGRGAFF.

The chain recombines TRBV9 with TRBJ2-1, with 7 nucleotides matching TRBD1. Germline V gives CDR1 SGDLS, CDR2 YYNGEE. Trimming cost V 3 bases and J 3 bases; bases outside gene matches: 12. The CDR3 covers 17 residues. The CDR3 loop is CASSGDRQGVIYNEQFF. DNA of the CDR3: TGTGCCAGCAGCGGCGACCGCCAGGGGGTCATCTACAATGAGCAGTTCTTC.

This clone was seen only once. CDR3 amino acids: CASSLEGAEDTQYF. The CDR3 coding sequence is TGCGCCAGCAGCTTGGAGGGGGCGGAGGATACGCAGTATTTT. V usage is TRBV5-1 and J usage is TRBJ2-3; 7 bases are shared with TRBD1. The ends lost 0 bases at V and 6 bases at J; junction bases unmatched: 4. Germline assignment: CDR1 SGHRS and CDR2 YFSETQ. The CDR3 has 14 amino acids.